One sample yielded the 25 T cell receptor beta chains listed below, sequenced in a study of spatial heterogeneity in lung cancer. TCRdb processed the 5' RACE reads anew with MiXCR; each CDR3 protein has one entry. This sample has about 110,000 distinct CDR3 sequences, with roughly 10% found just once. Regarding time point: blood at routine non-recurrence follow-up after resection. The source material was PBMCs, sampled at follow-up. The receptors come from a female donor with early-stage non-small cell lung cancer.

This clonotype was seen a few times. The chain is built from TRBV20-1 and TRBJ1-5; 7 bases are shared with TRBD1. CDR1 is DFQATT and CDR2 is SNEGSKA in the germline V gene (reference sequence). The ends lost 4 bases at V and 1 base at J; junction bases unmatched: 4. The CDR3 consists of 14 residues. This CDR3 reads CSATADRSNQPQHF. The CDR3 bases are TGCAGTGCTACAGCGGACAGGAGCAATCAGCCCCAGCATTTT.

This clonotype was picked up a small number of times. The rearrangement joins TRBV11-3 to TRBJ2-1; D is ambiguous. Germline V gives CDR1 SGHNT, CDR2 YENEEA. V shed 5 bases and J shed 4 bases, with 6 bases lying between them. This CDR3 contains 12 residues. Here the CDR3 reads CASSESYNEQFF. In DNA, the CDR3 is TGTGCCAGCAGCGAGAGTTACAATGAGCAGTTCTTC. Complete variable domain (other parts from reference TRBV11-3 and TRBJ2-1): EAGVVQSPRYKIIEKKQPVAFWCNPISGHNTLYWYLQNLGQGPELLIRYENEEAVDDSQLPKDRFSAERLKGVDSTLKIQPAELGDSAVYLCASSESYNEQFFGPGTRLTVL.

Only a few counts were recorded for this clonotype. The V and J genes are TRBV4-3 and TRBJ2-2; TRBD2 matches at 10 bases. Trimming cost V 3 bases and J 1 base; bases outside gene matches: 5. CDR1 LGHNA and CDR2 YSLEER come from the germline V gene. The CDR3 length is 17 residues. CDR3 DNA sequence: TGCGCCAGCAGCCAGAGCGGGAGGGCCGGGAACACCGGGGAGCTGTTTTTT. Protein product: CASSQSGRAGNTGELFF.

There are a few counts of this clonotype. The rearrangement joins TRBV10-1 to TRBJ1-1, with D perhaps matching TRBD1 (5 bases). The V gene's germline CDR1 is WNHNN and CDR2 SYGVQD (reference sequence). The CDR3 sequence is 14 residues long. V shed 3 bases and J shed 6 bases, with 14 bases lying between them. The CDR3 protein is CASSEAGRGAEAFF. DNA for the CDR3: TGCGCCAGCAGTGAAGCGGGAAGGGGCGCTGAAGCTTTCTTT.

This chain connects TRBV5-1 to TRBJ2-7; D uncertain. Germline V CDR1 and CDR2: SGHRS, YFSETQ. The V end was cut by 4 bases, the J end by 0 bases, with 17 bases between. CDR3 length: 16 amino acids. This CDR3 is CASSQDFTFPSYEQYF. For the CDR3, the DNA is TGCGCCAGCAGCCAAGACTTCACTTTTCCCTCCTACGAGCAGTACTTC.

This clonotype was seen only a few times. The chain links TRBV15 to TRBJ2-7; TRBD1 aligns across 8 bases. This CDR3 has 14 amino acids. From germline, CDR1 is LNHNV and CDR2 YYDKDF (reference sequence). V trimming: 0 bases; J trimming: 2 bases; junction bases outside the gene matches: 0. As DNA, the CDR3 is TGTGCCACCAGCAGAGACAGGGGGCCCTACGAGCAGTACTTC. This encodes CATSRDRGPYEQYF. Supplemented by reference TRBV15 and TRBJ2-7, the full variable domain reads DAMVIQNPRYQVTQFGKPVTLSCSQTLNHNVMYWYQQKSSQAPKLLFHYYDKDFNNEADTPDNFQSRRPNTSFCFLDIRSPGLGDTAMYLCATSRDRGPYEQYFGPGTRLTVT.

The chain recombines TRBV9 with TRBJ1-2; TRBD1 agrees at 7 bases. Germline values: CDR1 SGDLS, CDR2 YYNGEE. V was clipped by 0 bases and J by 3 bases; unmatched bases: 2. CDR3 length: 14 residues. CDR3 sequence: CASSVGQGHYGYTF. Here the CDR3 DNA reads TGTGCCAGCAGCGTAGGACAGGGTCACTATGGCTACACCTTC.

The CDR3 sequence is CASRLPTSGTPIMTGELFF. In DNA form, the CDR3 reads TGCGCCAGCAGGCTCCCGACTAGCGGGACACCAATCATGACCGGGGAGCTGTTTTTT. V gene TRBV5-1 combines with J gene TRBJ2-2, with 11 bases aligning to TRBD2. Unmatched junction bases numbered 17, after V lost 5 bases and J lost 5 bases. The CDR3 has 19 amino acids. CDR1 and CDR2 from the germline V gene are SGHRS and YFSETQ.

This clonotype was counted a few times. The J gene is TRBJ1-6, the V gene TRBV30; the match to TRBD1 covers 7 bases. Trimming took 5 bases from V and 7 from J; bases not matched to a gene: 5. Germline loops: CDR1 GTSNPN, CDR2 SVGIG (reference sequence). This CDR3 contains 13 residues. The CDR3: CAWDRDSNSPLHF. The DNA of the CDR3 is TGTGCCTGGGACAGGGACAGCAATTCACCCCTCCACTTT.

This clonotype was detected many times. J is TRBJ2-3 and V is TRBV20-1, with D perhaps matching TRBD1 or TRBD2 (5 bases each). Germline V lookup: CDR1 DFQATT, CDR2 SNEGSKA (reference sequence). Trimming took 6 bases from V and 2 from J, leaving 15 bases between them. The CDR3 totals 14 residues. The CDR3 DNA reads TGCAGTGCCTCAGGGACCCTTTCCACAGATACGCAGTATTTT. It encodes CSASGTLSTDTQYF.

The genes are TRBV18 and TRBJ2-7; no clear D. This CDR3 is 11 amino acids long. V was trimmed by 1 base and J by 5 bases, leaving 3 bases between them. CDR1 is KGHSH, CDR2 LQKENI, per germline. CDR3 nucleotide sequence: TGTGCCAGCTCACCACGGCACGAGCAGTACTTC. Translated: CASSPRHEQYF.

This clonotype was picked up many times. The V call is TRBV27, the J call TRBJ2-3; 7 nucleotides agree with TRBD2. CDR1 is MNHEY and CDR2 is SMNVEV in the germline V gene (reference sequence). This CDR3 has 14 residues. J gave up 0 bases and V 6 bases, and 3 bases lay outside the gene matches. The CDR3 DNA reads as TGTGCCAGCAGCTTTAGCGGGAGCACAGATACGCAGTATTTT. This gives the protein CASSFSGSTDTQYF.

This clonotype was seen ten or more times. The V and J genes are TRBV7-2 and TRBJ1-1; 8 bases fit TRBD1. CDR3 length: 14 amino acids. Germline CDR1 reads SGHTA; CDR2 reads FQGNSA. V lost 5 bases, J lost 8 bases, and 10 bases stayed unmatched. This CDR3 is CASSTGTGVPEAFF. For the CDR3, the DNA is TGTGCCAGCAGCACCGGGACAGGCGTACCCGAAGCTTTCTTT.

This clonotype showed up just a few times. V usage is TRBV6-6 and J usage is TRBJ1-3, with TRBD1 identical over 7 bases. The germline V gene encodes CDR1 MNHNY and CDR2 SVGAGI (reference sequence). CDR3 length: 17 amino acids. The V and J ends lost 1 base and 0 bases, in that order; junction bases with no gene match: 6. The CDR3 nucleotides are TGTGCCAGCAGTTACTTTGGGACAGCCAGCTCTGGAAACACCATATATTTT. Translated: CASSYFGTASSGNTIYF.

This sequence joins TRBV27 and TRBJ2-2; TRBD1 agrees at 11 bases. The V gene's germline CDR1 is MNHEY and CDR2 SMNVEV (reference sequence). The CDR3 covers 16 residues. Trimming cost V 2 bases and J 6 bases; bases outside gene matches: 5. CDR3 sequence: CASSLVGTGGPGELFF. The CDR3 DNA is TGTGCCAGCAGTTTAGTTGGGACAGGGGGTCCCGGGGAGCTGTTTTTT.

This clonotype was picked up a small number of times. The V call is TRBV27, the J call TRBJ2-5; D uncertain. The ends were cut back, 5 bases at V and 2 bases at J, with 27 bases in the middle. This CDR3 has 19 amino acids. CDR1 is MNHEY, CDR2 SMNVEV, per germline (reference sequence). The CDR3 nucleotides are TGTGCCAGCAGTCTGATGTACGGAACCGCCCTGCCGAATCAAGAGACCCAGTACTTC. Residues: CASSLMYGTALPNQETQYF.

There are many counts of this clonotype. V is TRBV6-5 and J is TRBJ2-5; 13 bases fit TRBD2. The CDR3 is 18 residues long. V trimming: 5 bases; J trimming: 4 bases; junction bases outside the gene matches: 13. Germline CDR1 and CDR2: MNHEY and SVGAGI. The chain's CDR3 is CASSPSGLRTSGRETQYF. The DNA for the CDR3 is TGTGCCAGCAGTCCCTCCGGCCTCAGGACTAGCGGGAGAGAGACCCAGTACTTC.

The CDR3 region has the DNA TGTGCCAGCAGCTCTGGGTGGGGGCGACAGCACACGCAGTATTTT. Its protein is CASSSGWGRQHTQYF. The chain combines TRBV7-2 with TRBJ2-3; a possible D gene is TRBD1 (6 bases). Germline V gene lookup returns CDR1 SGHTA and CDR2 FQGNSA. This CDR3 contains 15 residues. V was clipped by 4 bases and J by 9 bases, with 20 bases between them.

The sample holds a few counts of this clonotype. J is TRBJ2-3 and V is TRBV5-4; 9 bases map to TRBD2. The CDR3 totals 19 residues. The V and J ends lost 0 bases and 0 bases, in that order; junction bases with no gene match: 11. Germline CDR1 SGHNT, CDR2 YYREEE (reference sequence). CDR3 sequence reads: CASSLEREARGDSTDTQYF. CDR3 DNA sequence: TGTGCCAGCAGCTTGGAGCGGGAGGCACGAGGTGATAGCACAGATACGCAGTATTTT.

There are a few counts of this clonotype. The chain couples TRBV28 to TRBJ1-4; D might be TRBD1 (5 bases). CDR3 length: 14 residues. Germline-derived CDR1 and CDR2 are MDHEN and SYDVKM. V lost 7 bases and J 6 bases, leaving 15 bases between the germline ends. The CDR3 reads CASTLDSPYEKLFF. Here the CDR3 DNA reads TGTGCCAGCACCTTAGACAGTCCTTATGAAAAACTGTTTTTT.

In its sample, this clonotype was seen many times. The chain is built from TRBV2 and TRBJ1-1; D gene ambiguous. Per germline, CDR1 SNHLY and CDR2 FYNNEI. The CDR3 totals 12 residues. Trimming took 3 bases from V and 4 from J, leaving 6 bases between them. CDR3 DNA sequence: TGTGCCAGCAGTGATGTGGCCACTGAAGCTTTCTTT. It translates to CASSDVATEAFF.

A remark on this clonotype: A much larger clone differs by one base, so this may be a read error. This chain links TRBV28 with TRBJ2-4; D may match TRBD1 or TRBD2 (5 bases each). Trimming removed 2 bases from V and 2 bases from J, with 16 bases in between. This CDR3 spans 17 amino acids. Germline V gives CDR1 MDHEN, CDR2 SYDVKM. CDR3 coding DNA: TGTGCCAGCAGTTTAAGCCCCGGGGACGCGACCAAAAACATTCAGTACTTC. It yields the protein CASSLSPGDATKNIQYF.

This clonotype was counted between two and nine times. The J gene is TRBJ2-3, the V gene TRBV24-1, with D tentatively TRBD1 (6 bases). Germline V gene data show CDR1 as KGHDR and CDR2 as SFDVKD. Trimming left V 5 bases short and J 6 bases short, with 14 bases between. CDR3 size: 14 residues. The CDR3 region has the DNA TGTGCCACCAGTGTTGGGCAGGGGACGGATACGCAGTATTTT. Amino acid sequence: CATSVGQGTDTQYF.

This clonotype has at least ten counts. The rearrangement joins TRBV7-2 to TRBJ2-4, with a tentative D call TRBD2 (6 bases). This CDR3 has 15 residues. Germline loops: CDR1 SGHTA, CDR2 FQGNSA. V was trimmed by 4 bases and J by 2 bases, leaving 12 bases between them. The CDR3 DNA reads TGTGCCAGCAGCTCCGGCGGGACCTCCAAAAACATTCAGTACTTC. This encodes CASSSGGTSKNIQYF.

This clonotype was seen more than once but under ten times. The CDR3 here is CASSLGTGPYYGYTF. CDR3 nucleotide sequence: TGTGCCAGCAGCTTAGGGACAGGTCCCTACTATGGCTACACCTTC. The chain is built from TRBV11-2 and TRBJ1-2; 7 bases are shared with TRBD1. V shed 1 base, J shed 3 bases, and the junction held 5 bases outside the gene matches. CDR3 size: 15 residues. CDR1 and CDR2 from the germline V gene are SGHAT and FQNNGV.